Listed here is a single T cell receptor beta chain. Its antigen is unknown. No quality values exist for individual bases; no much larger clone is one base distant. The collaborating institutions used their own protocols to collect whole blood in K2EDTA tubes. For TCRbeta analysis, collaborator samples were shipped as frozen whole blood, as isolated PBMCs, or as DNA extracted from either sample type. TCRbeta CDR3 regions were amplified from genomic DNA using the immunoSEQ Assay, a bias-controlled multiplex PCR. Turning to the authors' computational methods: Within the assay, amplification of reference gene primers was used to estimate how many nucleated cells each sample contained. To quantify the absolute abundance of each unique TCRbeta CDR3 rearrangement, sequence reads were collapsed and filtered. Productive Simpson clonality was computed per sample as the square root of Simpson's diversity index over productive rearrangements. TCRdb stores this immuneACCESS table with in-frame sequences only. Part of the clones is absent; in the studies checked, under half of the shortfall reflects unresolved V genes, and no reason is known for the rest. Clone size and the V and J calls come from that table; the DNA yielded D and trimming. Counted in this sample were 140,000 to 150,000 clones; roughly three quarters of them appeared once. Just under 2% of the sample is taken by the ten largest.

The data originate from a study of blood T cell repertoires in COVID-19 (dated by TCRdb to 2020 to 2021). Regarding the study in general: Samples covering the acute and convalescent phases of COVID-19 were provided by collaborators in the United States, Italy and Spain. The material from the prospective study consisted of cDNA or gDNA derived from T cells, B-cell-depleted T cells, or PBMCs. Subjects who had been exposed to COVID-19, were actively infected with it, or had recovered from it provided the deeply sampled blood TCRbeta repertoires that made up the dataset. The repertoires were released in a freely available public database intended as a resource for research on the immune response to SARS-CoV-2. The samples were drawn from the first 160 participants of the ongoing ImmuneRACE study and from under 1,500 subjects provided by 6 global collaborators. A de-identified subject ID, COVID-19 status, age in years and sex were almost always included in the sample metadata. Where HLA class I and class II types were available, the types were taken from metadata supplied by the sample provider, not from assay-based typing.

Trimming costs V 0 bases and J 10 bases, and their ends lie 14 bases apart. CDR3 length: 14 amino acids, cysteine to phenylalanine. Only the CDR3 part of the read is kept: 42 bases, read in frame from the first base. CDR1 and CDR2 are read off the germline V gene as SGDLS and YYNGEE. Beyond this particular receptor, the publication reports: How much clinical and demographic metadata was included differed by source and by participant, and the metadata was provided uncurated.

The specimen was peripheral blood. The sequence links TRBV9 to TRBJ1-3; TRBD1 is perhaps the D gene, given 6 matching bases. The receptor comes from a woman aged 55-69 years with acute or convalescent COVID-19. CDR3 region: CASSVATSGETIYF. The DNA sequence reads TGTGCCAGCAGCGTAGCTACGTCAGGGGAGACCATATATTTT.